Presented here are 20 T cell receptor beta chains from one specimen sequenced in a study of cytomegalovirus exposure and HLA in healthy donors. The PCR was carried out with 60 Vbeta primers and 13 Jbeta primers. Assay used: immunoSEQ multiplex PCR; TCRdb lists only in-frame clones, some missing. The repertoire has 210,000 or so clones, around 80% of them found once; the top ten carry 0.6% to 0.7%. What was sequenced was PBMCs. These receptors all come from a young man in good health and CMV-seronegative.

The gene calls are TRBV5-1 and TRBJ1-1, with 7 nucleotides matching TRBD1. Germline V gives CDR1 SGHRS, CDR2 YFSETQ. V lost 0 bases to trimming and J lost 3 bases; unmatched junction nucleotides: 8. CDR3 length equals 16 residues. The CDR3 protein is CASSLAGTGVDTEAFF. The DNA of the CDR3 is TGCGCCAGCAGCTTGGCGGGCACAGGGGTAGACACTGAAGCTTTCTTT.

Remarks on this clone: The same CDR3 arises from other DNA sequences in this sample as well. V gene TRBV7-9 combines with J gene TRBJ2-1; 10 bases match TRBD2. Germline assignment: CDR1 SEHNR and CDR2 FQNEAQ (reference sequence). The CDR3 is made up of 16 amino acids. The J segment lost 0 bases and the V segment lost 5 bases, leaving 4 bases of the junction unmatched. The CDR3 DNA reads as TGTGCCAGCAGCGGACCTAGCGGGAGCTCCTACAATGAGCAGTTCTTC. It yields the protein CASSGPSGSSYNEQFF.

The chain recombines TRBV5-4 with TRBJ1-2, with a weak D call TRBD1 (6 bases). This CDR3 is 14 amino acids long. The V gene's germline CDR1 is SGHNT and CDR2 YYREEE (reference sequence). V lost 2 bases, J lost 2 bases, and 10 bases lay in between. As DNA, the CDR3 is TGTGCCAGCAGCTTTGACCAGGGGAACTATGGCTACACCTTC. Its protein is CASSFDQGNYGYTF.

Comment on this clone: This CDR3 is missing its conserved last phenylalanine or tryptophan, likely due to a read error. The J gene is TRBJ1-1, the V gene TRBV29-1; D is ambiguous. The ends were cut back, 5 bases at V and 1 base at J, with 14 bases in the middle. The CDR3 runs to 14 residues. Per the germline V gene, CDR1 is SQVTM and CDR2 is ANQGSEA. The CDR3 here is CSVLNYDSNTEAFL. The CDR3 nucleotides are TGCAGCGTTCTGAATTATGACTCGAACACTGAAGCTTTCCTT.

The chain is built from TRBV5-1 and TRBJ2-3; 7 bases are shared with TRBD2. The CDR3 has 13 amino acids. The trim removed 4 bases at V and 2 bases at J, leaving 1 base unmatched. CDR1 is SGHRS and CDR2 is YFSETQ in the germline V gene. DNA of the CDR3: TGCGCCAGCAGCGGGGGGGACACAGATACGCAGTATTTT. It specifies CASSGGDTDTQYF.

The rearrangement joins TRBV19 to TRBJ1-1, with 8 bases lining up with TRBD1. Germline V gene data show CDR1 as LNHDA and CDR2 as SQIVND (reference sequence). The CDR3 sequence is 16 residues long. Unmatched junction bases numbered 9, after V lost 5 bases and J lost 1 base. In DNA, the CDR3 is TGTGCCAGTAGTGCTGGACAGGGCGGCTGGAACACTGAAGCTTTCTTT. Translation: CASSAGQGGWNTEAFF. Full variable domain (outside the CDR3, taken from reference TRBV19 and TRBJ1-1): DGGITQSPKYLFRKEGQNVTLSCEQNLNHDAMYWYRQDPGQGLRLIYYSQIVNDFQKGDIAEGYSVSREKKESFPLTVTSAQKNPTAFYLCASSAGQGGWNTEAFFGQGTRLTVV.

The chain couples TRBV9 to TRBJ2-1; 10 bases line up with TRBD2. Trimming cost V 0 bases and J 5 bases; bases outside gene matches: 8. Germline lookup yields CDR1 SGDLS and CDR2 YYNGEE. The CDR3 runs to 17 residues. CDR3 DNA: TGTGCCAGCAGCGTAGAGGTGAGCGGGAGGGGCCACAATGAGCAGTTCTTC. It codes for CASSVEVSGRGHNEQFF.

The CDR3 DNA is TGCGCCAGCAGCTTGGCTCTAGCCCCCTACGAGCAGTACTTC. This encodes CASSLALAPYEQYF. The genes are TRBV5-1 and TRBJ2-7; D perhaps matches TRBD2 (5 bases). Trimming left V 0 bases short and J 2 bases short, with 9 bases between. The CDR3 contains 14 residues. Germline CDR1 and CDR2: SGHRS and YFSETQ.

This clone was picked up a small number of times. The chain links TRBV2 to TRBJ2-7, with D possibly being TRBD1 (5 bases). Germline lookup yields CDR1 SNHLY and CDR2 FYNNEI. Trimming removed 3 bases at V and 0 bases at J, with 12 bases between. This CDR3 comprises 15 residues. The CDR3 here is CASSDRGRDSYEQYF. In DNA, the CDR3 is TGTGCCAGCAGTGACCGAGGCAGGGACTCCTACGAGCAGTACTTC.

V usage is TRBV15 and J usage is TRBJ1-3, with D maybe TRBD1 (6 bases). The CDR3 covers 17 residues. CDR1 LNHNV and CDR2 YYDKDF come from the germline V gene (reference sequence). V lost 3 bases to trimming and J lost 4 bases, with 19 bases between them. This CDR3 is CATSSRIGQLKGNTIYF. DNA of the CDR3: TGTGCCACCAGCAGCAGAATAGGACAGCTCAAAGGAAACACCATATATTTT. The variable domain in full, completed from reference TRBV15 and TRBJ1-3, reads DAMVIQNPRYQVTQFGKPVTLSCSQTLNHNVMYWYQQKSSQAPKLLFHYYDKDFNNEADTPDNFQSRRPNTSFCFLDIRSPGLGDTAMYLCATSSRIGQLKGNTIYFGEGSWLTVV.

Regarding this clone: The sample carries other DNA sequences with the same CDR3. This chain uses TRBV11-2 with TRBJ2-7; D gene unclear. V dropped 0 bases and J dropped 3 bases, with 3 bases sitting between them. Per germline, CDR1 SGHAT and CDR2 FQNNGV. The CDR3 length is 12 residues. The DNA for the CDR3 is TGTGCCAGCAGCTTAGACGGCTACGAGCAGTACTTC. Amino acids: CASSLDGYEQYF.

This chain uses TRBV27 with TRBJ1-2, with D tentatively TRBD1 (5 bases). The V end was cut by 4 bases, the J end by 3 bases, with 12 bases between. The CDR3 is 14 amino acids. The germline CDR1 and CDR2 sequences are MNHEY and SMNVEV (reference sequence). CDR3 DNA: TGTGCCAGCAGTTCTGGGGGAGGGGACTATGGCTACACCTTC. This sequence encodes CASSSGGGDYGYTF.

This clone was observed a few times. The chain recombines TRBV7-3 with TRBJ2-1; D remains ambiguous. This CDR3 is built from 15 residues. V lost 4 bases and J lost 0, with 10 bases in between. Germline-derived CDR1 and CDR2 are SGHTA and FQGTGA. CDR3: CASSSLSSSYNEQFF. The CDR3 nucleotides are TGTGCCAGCAGCTCGTTATCGAGCTCCTACAATGAGCAGTTCTTC.

This chain joins TRBV28 and TRBJ2-1, with 7 bases aligning to TRBD1. CDR1 is MDHEN and CDR2 is SYDVKM in the germline V gene. The length of the CDR3 is 14 residues. After removal of 7 bases from V and 5 bases from J, the junction contained 8 bases not matched to a gene. CDR3 residues: CASTLTGYNNEQFF. The CDR3 DNA reads TGTGCCAGCACCCTGACAGGGTACAACAATGAGCAGTTCTTC.

This chain joins TRBV4-1 and TRBJ2-7; 10 bases agree with TRBD2. V lost 0 bases and J lost 6; bases outside the gene matches: 11. Germline values: CDR1 MGHRA, CDR2 YSYEKL. The CDR3 is 17 residues long. The CDR3 protein is CASSQDWELAGVAEQYF. The DNA for the CDR3 is TGCGCCAGCAGCCAAGATTGGGAGCTAGCGGGAGTGGCCGAGCAGTACTTC.

The chain employs TRBV30 and TRBJ2-1; no reliable D call. CDR1 GTSNPN and CDR2 SVGIG come from the germline V gene (reference sequence). The CDR3 contains 13 residues. With 4 bases removed from V and 10 bases from J, the gap between germline ends came to 17 bases. The CDR3 DNA sequence: TGTGCCTGGACCTTGAATTACGGAGAAGAGCAGTTCTTC. Its translation: CAWTLNYGEEQFF.

The V gene is TRBV5-4, the J gene TRBJ1-3, with D hard to call. The germline V gene encodes CDR1 SGHNT and CDR2 YYREEE (reference sequence). Trimming took off 0 bases at V and 4 bases at J, with 8 bases between the two ends. This CDR3 spans 14 amino acids. CDR3 nucleotides: TGTGCCAGCAGCTTGGAAACGGTCGGAAACACCATATATTTT. This gives the protein CASSLETVGNTIYF.

This clone was detected a few times. V usage is TRBV29-1 and J usage is TRBJ2-3; TRBD2 agrees at 8 bases. The CDR3 covers 13 residues. Germline CDR1 and CDR2: SQVTM and ANQGSEA. The ends lost 7 bases at V and 5 bases at J; junction bases unmatched: 8. DNA of the CDR3: TGCAGCGCTGTAGCGGGATTACTAGATACGCAGTATTTT. Translation gives CSAVAGLLDTQYF.

This sequence joins TRBV6-1 and TRBJ2-1; TRBD2 aligns across 7 bases. The CDR3 length is 15 residues. V shed 2 bases and J 6 bases; nucleotides not matched to a gene: 7. The V gene's germline CDR1 is MNHNS and CDR2 SASEGT. The CDR3 DNA reads TGTGCCAGCAGTGAAAGTTGGGGGGGTAGCAATGAGCAGTTCTTC. Translating it yields CASSESWGGSNEQFF.

J is TRBJ2-1 and V is TRBV18; 7 bases agree with TRBD1. Unmatched junction bases numbered 10, after V lost 5 bases and J lost 6 bases. CDR1 KGHSH and CDR2 LQKENI come from the germline V gene. CDR3 length: 15 residues. CDR3 in amino acids: CASSEDRPPLNEQFF. The CDR3 DNA sequence: TGTGCCAGCTCAGAGGACAGGCCTCCCCTCAATGAGCAGTTCTTC.